These 9 T cell receptor beta chains originate from one sample sequenced in a study of tumor-infiltrating lymphocytes in primary liver carcinoma. Starting from roughly 540 ng of total RNA, TCR beta cDNA was produced with a primer in the constant region. Three-round nested multiplex PCR performed with slightly modified ARM-PCR produced the TCR beta libraries. TRBV1-TRBV30 forward primers and a C-beta reverse primer were used in the first two PCR rounds, which each ran for about 10 cycles. TCRdb reanalysed the multiplex PCR reads using MiXCR and keeps one entry per CDR3 protein. The table records some 55,000 distinct CDR3 sequences, around 79% of them present only once. RNA and DNA were co-extracted from roughly 20-30 mg of unsorted bulk tissue. Source material: liver tumor tissue from sampling region 2. Subset in this sample: tumor region T2, inferior pole. These receptors were obtained from a man aged 35-49 years with primary liver carcinoma and hepatitis B virus infection.

Comment on this clonotype: At one of its ends the junction is not consistent with the germline gene, which may arise from a read error. The chain has TRBV12-3 or TRBV12-4 and TRBJ2-5; TRBD2 matches at 8 bases. CDR3 length: 11 amino acids. CDR3 in amino acids: CASSSETSALF. Here the CDR3 DNA reads TGTGCCAGCAGTTCGGAGACTAGCGCCCTCTTC.

The chain recombines TRBV20-1 with TRBJ2-1; weak D call: TRBD2 (5 bases). V lost 7 bases, J lost 7 bases, and 20 bases lay in between. The CDR3 contains 14 residues. CDR1 DFQATT and CDR2 SNEGSKA come from the germline V gene (reference sequence). The CDR3 is CSVTGDGVWNEQFF. CDR3 bases: TGCAGTGTTACCGGAGACGGGGTTTGGAATGAGCAGTTCTTC.

The sample holds one count of this clonotype. The final CDR3 position lacks the conserved phenylalanine or tryptophan, pointing to a likely read error. This sequence joins TRBV29-1 and TRBJ1-1, with 9 bases matching TRBD1. CDR1 SQVTM and CDR2 ANQGSEA come from the germline V gene. This CDR3 is built from 12 residues. The CDR3 reads CSVTGQGLGAFS. CDR3 nucleotide sequence: TGCAGTGTTACTGGACAGGGGCTCGGAGCTTTCTCT.

This chain joins TRBV12-3 or TRBV12-4 and TRBJ2-1; TRBD2 agrees at 7 bases. V gave up 5 bases and J gave up 7 bases; unmatched junction bases: 20. This CDR3 spans 18 amino acids. The CDR3 region is CASSLRGAGKGSQNEQFF. The CDR3 nucleotides read TGTGCCAGCAGTCTTAGGGGAGCGGGAAAAGGCTCCCAAAATGAGCAGTTCTTC.

Notes on this clonotype: No conserved phenylalanine or tryptophan ends this CDR3, so it is likely a read error. The chain links TRBV11-2 to TRBJ2-1; 8 nucleotides line up with TRBD2. The CDR3 covers 14 residues. Germline-derived CDR1 and CDR2 are SGHAT and FQNNGV. The CDR3 region has the DNA TGTGCCAACAGCTCAACTAGCGGATACAATGAGCAGTTCTCC. Translation: CANSSTSGYNEQFS.

Turning to this clonotype: Given the absence of the conserved phenylalanine or tryptophan at the CDR3 end, a read error is likely. Because the CDR3's place on the DNA is in doubt, the DNA is left out and the CDR3 is given as listed by TCRdb. The CDR3 sequence is CASSLTGAEQYS. This chain connects TRBV28 to TRBJ2-7; the listed D gene, TRBD1, was not tested against the DNA. The CDR3 spans 12 amino acids, including both terminal residues. The germline V gene encodes CDR1 MDHEN and CDR2 SYDVKM.

This clonotype was counted ten times or more. The gene calls are TRBV29-1 and TRBJ2-1, with TRBD2 as a possible D gene (6 bases). Trimming stripped 6 bases from V and 3 bases from J, with 9 bases between. There are 12 residues in the CDR3. Germline V gives CDR1 SQVTM, CDR2 ANQGSEA. The CDR3 nucleotides read TGCAGCGTCCGGGGGAGCTACAATGAGCAGTTCTTC. It specifies CSVRGSYNEQFF.

This clonotype was found once. This could be a read error, since a much larger clone is one nucleotide away. V is TRBV21-1 and J is TRBJ2-2. TRBV21-1 is designated a pseudogene. CDR3 length: 17 amino acids. CDR3 region: CASSKSPSADNTGELFF. CDR3 DNA: TGTGCCAGCAGCAAATCCCCATCGGCAGATAACACCGGGGAGCTGTTTTTT.

Details on this clonotype: One end of the junction fails to match germline, which may point to a read error. The rearrangement uses TRBV4-1 and TRBJ2-1, with D perhaps being TRBD1 or TRBD2 (5 bases each). This CDR3 has 15 residues. Germline V gene data show CDR1 as MGHRA and CDR2 as YSYEKL. The CDR3 region is CAGSRVSSSSGEQFF. The CDR3 DNA sequence: TGCGCCGGCAGTCGAGTTTCTAGCAGCTCAGGGGAGCAGTTCTTC.